These 24 T cell receptor beta chains were sequenced from one sample in a study of blood T cell repertoires in COVID-19. The method was immunoSEQ multiplex PCR; TCRdb's version includes in-frame clones alone and lacks a portion of them. The sample consists of about 200,000 clones, over 80% of them appearing once. Input material: peripheral blood. The receptors here all came from a man in his 60s with COVID-19, enrolled during active disease.

The CDR3 region is CASSLQGPYGYTF. Here the CDR3 DNA reads TGTGCCAGCAGCTTGCAGGGTCCCTATGGCTACACCTTC. This chain uses TRBV5-4 with TRBJ1-2; D might be TRBD1 (5 bases). Germline V CDR1 and CDR2: SGHNT, YYREEE (reference sequence). The V and J ends lost 1 base and 4 bases respectively, with 8 bases between them. This CDR3 region has 13 residues.

The V and J genes are TRBV27 and TRBJ2-5; 8 bases align to TRBD2. V trimming: 4 bases; J trimming: 0 bases; junction bases outside the gene matches: 4. The germline V gene has CDR1 MNHEY and CDR2 SMNVEV (reference sequence). The CDR3 totals 15 residues. The CDR3 bases are TGTGCCAGCAGTTCACGGGGGGGTTACCAAGAGACCCAGTACTTC. As protein: CASSSRGGYQETQYF.

The rearrangement joins TRBV19 to TRBJ2-5; D remains unclear. Trimming removed 3 bases at V and 2 bases at J, with 7 bases between. CDR1 and CDR2 from the germline V gene are LNHDA and SQIVND (reference sequence). The CDR3 is 13 amino acids. The CDR3 DNA sequence: TGTGCCAGTAGTATGTCCGGTCAAGAGACCCAGTACTTC. This encodes CASSMSGQETQYF.

The chain uses TRBV24-1 and TRBJ2-3, with 7 bases fitting TRBD1. CDR1 and CDR2 (germline): KGHDR, SFDVKD. V shed 3 bases, J shed 8 bases, and the junction held 13 bases outside the gene matches. The CDR3 loop spans 16 amino acids. In nucleotides, the CDR3 is TGTGCCACCAGTGATCCTAGGCGACAGGGAGTGGGTACGCAGTATTTT. Protein: CATSDPRRQGVGTQYF.

This clone was recorded a few times. The rearrangement links TRBV12-5 to TRBJ1-1, with TRBD1 identical over 7 bases. CDR1 and CDR2 from the germline V gene are LGHNT and FRNRAP. J was trimmed by 3 bases and V by 6 bases; bases with no gene match: 13. The CDR3 runs 16 residues. CDR3 region: CASGSDRELGYTEAFF. For the CDR3, the DNA is TGTGCTAGTGGCTCAGACAGGGAATTAGGATACACTGAAGCTTTCTTT.

V gene TRBV9 combines with J gene TRBJ2-3, with TRBD1 identical over 7 bases. V shed 4 bases and J 5 bases; nucleotides not matched to a gene: 10. The CDR3 covers 15 residues. The germline V gene has CDR1 SGDLS and CDR2 YYNGEE. DNA of the CDR3: TGTGCCAGCAGCAGATCGACAGGGTCGGTAGATACGCAGTATTTT. Its translation: CASSRSTGSVDTQYF.

Only one count was recorded for this clone. The rearrangement links TRBV2 to TRBJ1-4; D is undetermined. Germline values: CDR1 SNHLY, CDR2 FYNNEI. The CDR3 has 13 residues. Between the trimmed V and J ends, which lost 3 bases and 7 bases, there was a span of 9 bases. CDR3 sequence: CASSDEGGEKLFF. DNA of the CDR3: TGTGCCAGCAGTGATGAGGGTGGTGAAAAACTGTTTTTT.

The chain couples TRBV27 to TRBJ1-6; possible D gene TRBD1, 5 bases. Per germline, CDR1 MNHEY and CDR2 SMNVEV (reference sequence). With 8 bases removed from V and 3 bases from J, the gap between germline ends came to 20 bases. CDR3 length: 17 amino acids. The CDR3 DNA reads TGTGCCAGCGGGGCCGACAGACCCTTGGGCTATAATTCACCCCTCCACTTT. Its protein is CASGADRPLGYNSPLHF.

The gene calls are TRBV19 and TRBJ2-7; D is ambiguous. The CDR3 runs 15 residues. In germline, CDR1 is LNHDA, CDR2 SQIVND (reference sequence). V dropped 5 bases and J dropped 3 bases, with 17 bases sitting between them. The CDR3 reads CASSPLGASDYEQYF. CDR3 nucleotide sequence: TGTGCCAGTAGTCCCCTAGGAGCCTCTGACTACGAGCAGTACTTC.

The chain couples TRBV6-5 to TRBJ1-1; D not certain. The CDR3 contains 13 residues. Germline lookup yields CDR1 MNHEY and CDR2 SVGAGI. The V end was cut by 2 bases, the J end by 7 bases, with 11 bases between. The CDR3 sequence is CASSYRAGHEAFF. CDR3 DNA sequence: TGTGCCAGCAGTTACAGGGCGGGCCATGAAGCTTTCTTT.

This sequence joins TRBV28 and TRBJ1-6; 9 bases line up with TRBD1. The germline CDR1 and CDR2 sequences are MDHEN and SYDVKM. There are 17 residues in the CDR3. V was pared by 4 bases and J by 0 bases, with 4 bases of the junction left unmatched. The CDR3 DNA follows: TGTGCCAGCAGTTCGGGACAGGGAAGCTCCTATAATTCACCCCTCCACTTT. Protein product: CASSSGQGSSYNSPLHF.

The rearrangement uses TRBV28 and TRBJ2-5; D may be TRBD1 (5 bases). The CDR3 has 14 residues. The V gene lost 6 bases and the J gene lost 4 bases, with 15 bases spanning the gap. CDR1 is MDHEN, CDR2 SYDVKM, per germline. CDR3 DNA: TGTGCCAGCAGGACCAGGGCTTGGGGAGAGACCCAGTACTTC. Translated: CASRTRAWGETQYF. The full variable domain, completed using reference TRBV28 and TRBJ2-5, is DVKVTQSSRYLVKRTGEKVFLECVQDMDHENMFWYRQDPGLGLRLIYFSYDVKMKEKGDIPEGYSVSREKKERFSLILESASTNQTSMYLCASRTRAWGETQYFGPGTRLLVL.

The chain employs TRBV25-1 and TRBJ1-1; unclear D gene. V shed 1 base and J shed 6 bases, with 12 bases lying between them. Germline values: CDR1 MGHDK, CDR2 SYGVNS. This CDR3 contains 14 residues. CDR3 in amino acids: CASSELEAAAEAFF. In nucleotides, the CDR3 is TGTGCCAGCAGTGAATTAGAGGCCGCGGCTGAAGCTTTCTTT.

This clone was observed a single time. The chain carries TRBV27 and TRBJ2-2, with D hard to call. CDR1 and CDR2 (germline): MNHEY, SMNVEV (reference sequence). V lost 5 bases and J 0 bases, leaving 13 bases between the germline ends. The CDR3 extends over 16 amino acids. For the CDR3, the DNA is TGTGCCAGCAGTAATACCCTAACTTCGAACACCGGGGAGCTGTTTTTT. Its protein product is CASSNTLTSNTGELFF.

This rearrangement joins TRBV4-2 to TRBJ1-5; the D gene is possibly TRBD1 (6 bases). The CDR3 has 15 residues. Per germline, CDR1 LGHNA and CDR2 YNFKEQ. Trimming cost V 3 bases and J 3 bases, with 12 bases left between them. CDR3 sequence reads: CASSHRDTINQPQHF. For the CDR3, the DNA is TGTGCCAGCAGCCATCGGGACACAATCAATCAGCCCCAGCATTTT.

CDR3 in amino acids: CASAKREYRDTQYF. In DNA, the CDR3 is TGTGCCAGCGCAAAGCGGGAGTATAGAGATACGCAGTATTTT. The chain carries TRBV2 and TRBJ2-3; 8 nucleotides align to TRBD2. Unmatched junction bases numbered 9, after V lost 8 bases and J lost 5 bases. The CDR3 is 14 residues long. Germline V gene data show CDR1 as SNHLY and CDR2 as FYNNEI.

CDR3 in amino acids: CASSLDSRYNEQFF. CDR3 DNA: TGTGCCAGCAGCTTAGATTCCCGGTACAATGAGCAGTTCTTC. The chain combines TRBV11-3 with TRBJ2-1; the D is unclear. Trimming cost V 0 bases and J 4 bases, with 7 bases left between them. The CDR3 covers 14 residues. Germline V gives CDR1 SGHNT, CDR2 YENEEA.

The V call is TRBV11-1, the J call TRBJ2-7, with a possible D match to TRBD2 (6 bases). Trimming cost V 2 bases and J 3 bases, with 11 bases left between them. The germline gives CDR1 SGHAT, CDR2 FQDESV (reference sequence). The length of the CDR3 is 14 residues. In nucleotides, the CDR3 is TGTGCCAGCAGCTTATGGAGGGAGGACTACGAGCAGTACTTC. Residues: CASSLWREDYEQYF.

This clone appeared a few times. This chain connects TRBV10-3 to TRBJ1-5; perhaps TRBD1 as D (5 bases). The CDR3 sequence is 16 residues long. The germline V gene encodes CDR1 ENHRY and CDR2 SYGVKD. V dropped 0 bases and J dropped 6 bases, with 15 bases sitting between them. The CDR3 DNA follows: TGTGCCATCAGTGAGTCGGCAGGGTTGGTTCGTCAGCCCCAGCATTTT. Protein sequence: CAISESAGLVRQPQHF.

This sequence joins TRBV27 and TRBJ1-1, with a tentative D call TRBD1 (6 bases). The CDR3 totals 15 residues. The germline gives CDR1 MNHEY, CDR2 SMNVEV (reference sequence). Between the trimmed V and J ends, which lost 2 bases and 0 bases, there was a span of 10 bases. The CDR3 bases are TGTGCCAGCAGTTTAGGGGGGGCTATGAACACTGAAGCTTTCTTT. This encodes CASSLGGAMNTEAFF.

The chain carries TRBV28 and TRBJ1-6; D may be TRBD1 (6 bases). CDR1 and CDR2 from the germline V gene are MDHEN and SYDVKM. The CDR3 sequence is 13 residues long. Trimming shortened V by 8 bases and J by 7 bases, and 12 bases separated the two germline ends. CDR3 DNA sequence: TGTGCCAGCTGTGGACAGCGAAATTCACCCCTCCACTTT. Its protein product is CASCGQRNSPLHF.

The genes are TRBV10-3 and TRBJ1-4, with D maybe TRBD1 (5 bases). The germline CDR1 and CDR2 sequences are ENHRY and SYGVKD. V was trimmed by 6 bases and J by 3 bases, leaving 11 bases between them. This CDR3 spans 14 amino acids. The CDR3 here is CAISSAGANEKLFF. The CDR3 DNA follows: TGTGCCATCAGCTCGGCGGGGGCTAATGAAAAACTGTTTTTT.

This rearrangement joins TRBV28 to TRBJ2-2, with 13 bases lining up with TRBD2. J gave up 6 bases and V 3 bases, and 7 bases lay outside the gene matches. This CDR3 is 17 amino acids long. Germline values: CDR1 MDHEN, CDR2 SYDVKM. In DNA form, the CDR3 reads TGTGCCAGCAGTTTCGGACTAGCGGGAGTGGATGCCGGGGAGCTGTTTTTT. Amino acids: CASSFGLAGVDAGELFF.

The chain uses TRBV6-5 and TRBJ1-2; weak D call: TRBD1 (6 bases). With 4 bases removed from V and 10 bases from J, the gap between germline ends came to 19 bases. Germline V gives CDR1 MNHEY, CDR2 SVGAGI. The CDR3 covers 14 residues. The CDR3 spells CASSFGGRFTVYTF. The CDR3 DNA sequence: TGTGCCAGCAGTTTTGGGGGCAGGTTTACGGTCTACACCTTC.